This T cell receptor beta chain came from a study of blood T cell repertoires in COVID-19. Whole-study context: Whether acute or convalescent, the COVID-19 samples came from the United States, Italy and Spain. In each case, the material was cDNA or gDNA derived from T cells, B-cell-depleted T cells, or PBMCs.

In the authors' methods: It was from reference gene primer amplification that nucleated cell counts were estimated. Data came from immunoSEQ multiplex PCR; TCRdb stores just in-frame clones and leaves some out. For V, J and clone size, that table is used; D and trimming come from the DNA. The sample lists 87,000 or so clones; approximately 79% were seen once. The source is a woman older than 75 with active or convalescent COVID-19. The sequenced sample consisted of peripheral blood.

The CDR3 nucleotides are TGTGCCAGCAGTACTACAGGGGCTAGCTATGGCTACACCTTC. It yields the protein CASSTTGASYGYTF. The rearrangement uses TRBV6-2 or TRBV6-3 and TRBJ1-2; 7 bases line up with TRBD1. The CDR3 length is 14 residues. V dropped 5 bases and J dropped 4; count of bases not matched to a gene: 7. CDR1 MNHEY and CDR2 SVGEGT come from the germline V gene.